A single T cell receptor beta chain is shown here with its context. Its antigen is still unknown. The data originate from a study of cytomegalovirus exposure and HLA in healthy donors. Whole-study context: The same platform used for the approximately 700 first-cohort repertoires was also used for the 90 to 150 validation repertoires, as a later analysis reported.

The study's findings and limits: Many donors shared some public TCRs, even though most TCR sequences were rare.

The assay was immunoSEQ multiplex PCR, and TCRdb's table has in-frame clones only and misses some. Of some 320,000 clones listed, approximately 90% are singletons. Germline CDR1 reads SEHNR; CDR2 reads FQNEAQ (reference sequence). V was cut by 2 bases and J by 9 bases, with 14 bases left in between. The CDR3 runs to 15 residues. Material for sequencing was PBMCs. The sequence came from a woman aged 25-40 years in good health and CMV-seropositive. The chain links TRBV7-9 to TRBJ1-6; TRBD1 might be the D (6 bases). The CDR3 loop reads CASSLSQGLSSPLHF. CDR3 sequence (DNA): TGTGCCAGCAGCTTATCACAGGGATTGAGTTCACCCCTCCACTTT.